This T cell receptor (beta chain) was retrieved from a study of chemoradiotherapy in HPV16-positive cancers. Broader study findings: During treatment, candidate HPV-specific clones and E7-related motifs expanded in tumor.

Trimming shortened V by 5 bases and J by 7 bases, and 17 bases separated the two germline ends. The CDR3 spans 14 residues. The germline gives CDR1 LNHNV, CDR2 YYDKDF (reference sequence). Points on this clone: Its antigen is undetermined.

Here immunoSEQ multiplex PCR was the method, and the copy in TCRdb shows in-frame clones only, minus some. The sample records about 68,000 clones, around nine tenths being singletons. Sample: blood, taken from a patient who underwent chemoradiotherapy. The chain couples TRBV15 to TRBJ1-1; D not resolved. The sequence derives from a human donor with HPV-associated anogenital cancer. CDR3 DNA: TGTGCCACCAGCGAGCGTTCAGGCGATGATGAAGCTTTCTTT. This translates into CATSERSGDDEAFF. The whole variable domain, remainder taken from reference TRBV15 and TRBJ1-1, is DAMVIQNPRYQVTQFGKPVTLSCSQTLNHNVMYWYQQKSSQAPKLLFHYYDKDFNNEADTPDNFQSRRPNTSFCFLDIRSPGLGDTAMYLCATSERSGDDEAFFGQGTRLTVV.